This entry describes one T cell receptor (beta chain). The source of the sample is a study of blood T cell repertoires in COVID-19. On the study more broadly: There were acute and convalescent COVID-19 samples, and they came from the United States, Italy and Spain. T cells, B-cell-depleted T cells, or PBMCs provided the cDNA or gDNA that served as material.

Sequencing used immunoSEQ multiplex PCR; TCRdb keeps in-frame clones, though not all of them. This table holds approximately 28,000 clones, roughly 90% found once. There are 14 residues in the CDR3. Germline-derived CDR1 and CDR2 are MNHEY and SVGAGI. Trimming took 6 bases from V and 5 from J; bases not matched to a gene: 6. V gene TRBV6-5 combines with J gene TRBJ2-5, with TRBD2 matching 10 bases. Sequencing was carried out using peripheral blood. This TCR came from a man between 60 and 75 years old with active COVID-19. DNA of the CDR3: TGTGCCAGCAGAAGTAGCGGGGGGATGGAGACCCAGTACTTC. It is translated as CASRSSGGMETQYF.